These T cell receptor beta chains were read from a single sample in a study of T cells expressing NK-cell markers. TCRdb reprocessed the 5' RACE reads, with one entry per CDR3 protein and no DNA. This specimen shows roughly 150,000 distinct CDR3 sequences; the ten leading clones hold approximately 17%. Sample: blood T cells: a sorted CD56 or NKG2C T cell subset, CD4+ or CD8+ T cells, or bulk PBMC T cells (not recorded which). The receptors were sampled from a woman aged 18-69 years in good health. CDR3s include the opening cysteine and the closing phenylalanine or tryptophan. Each record gives: CDR3 protein, J gene, V gene, CDR3 length.

CDR3aa: CASSSTGTGGWNEQFF
j_gene: TRBJ2-1
v_gene: TRBV5-6
len: 16

CDR3aa: CASSLQGTGNEKLFF
j_gene: TRBJ1-4
v_gene: TRBV7-6
len: 15

CDR3aa: CASSTQGFGTEAFF
j_gene: TRBJ1-1
v_gene: TRBV7-3
len: 14

CDR3aa: CASSQGALQLREAFF
j_gene: TRBJ1-1
v_gene: TRBV4-1
len: 15

CDR3aa: CASSQEAPPGRYNHYEQYF
j_gene: TRBJ2-7
v_gene: TRBV4-1
len: 19

CDR3aa: CASSPGQRGYNEQFF
j_gene: TRBJ2-1
v_gene: TRBV9
len: 15

CDR3aa: CASSLVTGSGTSGYNEQFF
j_gene: TRBJ2-1
v_gene: TRBV7-3
len: 19

CDR3aa: CASSPLDRAAHEQYF
j_gene: TRBJ2-7
v_gene: TRBV28
len: 15

CDR3aa: CSASQGVAAQGGTQYF
j_gene: TRBJ2-3
v_gene: TRBV20-1
len: 16

CDR3aa: CASSHHKLQGRTEAFF
j_gene: TRBJ1-1
v_gene: TRBV3-1
len: 16

CDR3aa: CASSLWGTDELFEAFF
j_gene: TRBJ1-1
v_gene: TRBV7-9
len: 16

CDR3aa: CASSTPGTDTQYF
j_gene: TRBJ2-3
v_gene: TRBV6-7
len: 13

CDR3aa: CAIGRERRGTGELFF
j_gene: TRBJ2-2
v_gene: TRBV10-3
len: 15

CDR3aa: CSARSGTSGGAADTQYF
j_gene: TRBJ2-3
v_gene: TRBV20-1
len: 17

CDR3aa: CATALDETQYF
j_gene: TRBJ2-5
v_gene: TRBV10-3
len: 11

CDR3aa: CASTLGQGRTGELFF
j_gene: TRBJ2-2
v_gene: TRBV19
len: 15